A single sample gave rise to the 10 T cell receptor beta chains below, sequenced in a study of blood T cell repertoires in COVID-19. TCRdb's copy holds only in-frame clones and misses some; the assay was immunoSEQ multiplex PCR. The sample holds 85,000 to 110,000 clones; 70% to 90% are singletons and the top ten take under 4%. The sequenced sample was peripheral blood. These TCRs come from a man aged 45-65 years in a cohort sampled during active COVID-19.

This clone was counted a single time. The rearrangement uses TRBV5-1 and TRBJ2-3, with D possibly being TRBD2 (5 bases). V shed 3 bases and J shed 0 bases, with 5 bases lying between them. The V gene's germline CDR1 is SGHRS and CDR2 YFSETQ. The CDR3 contains 13 residues. CDR3 loop: CASSWTSTDTQYF. The CDR3 coding sequence is TGCGCCAGCAGCTGGACTAGCACAGATACGCAGTATTTT.

This chain uses TRBV5-4 with TRBJ2-5, with TRBD2 matching 11 bases. The germline V gene has CDR1 SGHNT and CDR2 YYREEE (reference sequence). Trimming at V came to 0 bases and at J to 5 bases, leaving 6 bases not matched to a gene. There are 16 residues in the CDR3. The DNA for the CDR3 is TGTGCCAGCAGCTTGGGTCGGGCTAGCGGGAGGGAGACCCAGTACTTC. Translated: CASSLGRASGRETQYF.

The gene calls are TRBV13 and TRBJ1-5; no reliable D call. Deletions cut 0 bases from V and 3 bases from J, with 3 bases between. CDR1 and CDR2 (germline): PRHDT, FYEKMQ (reference sequence). CDR3 length: 13 residues. The CDR3 loop reads CASSLGYNQPQHF. The CDR3 DNA reads as TGTGCCAGCAGCTTAGGGTACAATCAGCCCCAGCATTTT.

The chain employs TRBV7-2 and TRBJ1-2; 8 bases are shared with TRBD1. The CDR3 has 14 amino acids. J gave up 8 bases and V 6 bases, and 11 bases lay outside the gene matches. Germline lookup yields CDR1 SGHTA and CDR2 FQGNSA. The CDR3 DNA sequence: TGTGCCAGCAGTCAACGGCAGGGGGCCTGGGGCTACACCTTC. This gives the protein CASSQRQGAWGYTF.

A single count supports this clone. This chain links TRBV7-8 with TRBJ2-2, with 9 bases lining up with TRBD2. V lost 5 bases and J lost 7; bases outside the gene matches: 17. Germline V gene sequence: CDR1 SGHVS, CDR2 FQNEAQ. The CDR3 is 18 residues long. The CDR3 is CASSRDLLGGGAGGELFF. CDR3 nucleotide sequence: TGTGCCAGCAGCCGAGACCTACTTGGCGGGGGGGCTGGCGGGGAGCTGTTTTTT.

This sequence joins TRBV9 and TRBJ2-7; 8 bases are shared with TRBD1. Trimming cost V 0 bases and J 6 bases; bases outside gene matches: 11. Germline V gene data show CDR1 as SGDLS and CDR2 as YYNGEE. The CDR3 runs to 16 residues. The CDR3 DNA sequence: TGTGCCAGCAGCGTAGATCCCAGGGGGCGTTCATCCGAGCAGTACTTC. Residues: CASSVDPRGRSSEQYF.

The rearrangement joins TRBV9 to TRBJ2-2; 10 nucleotides match TRBD2. CDR1 is SGDLS and CDR2 is YYNGEE in the germline V gene. V lost 3 bases, J lost 2 bases, and 4 bases stayed unmatched. This CDR3 contains 16 residues. The CDR3 DNA reads TGTGCCAGCAGCGGGGTAGCGGGGGGTAACACCGGGGAGCTGTTTTTT. Amino acid sequence: CASSGVAGGNTGELFF.

V is TRBV11-2 and J is TRBJ2-2; no clear D. CDR3 length: 16 amino acids. The germline CDR1 and CDR2 sequences are SGHAT and FQNNGV. The ends were cut back, 4 bases at V and 3 bases at J, with 15 bases in the middle. As DNA, the CDR3 is TGTGCCAGCAGCTCCTTATACTCCGATGACACCGGGGAGCTGTTTTTT. This codes for CASSSLYSDDTGELFF.

The V and J genes are TRBV10-2 and TRBJ2-2; D unclear. Germline CDR1 is WSHSY and CDR2 is SAAADI. The V end lost 5 bases, the J end lost 1 base, and 8 bases lay between the germline ends. CDR3 length equals 14 residues. The CDR3 loop is CASSHTQNTGELFF. CDR3 nucleotide sequence: TGCGCCAGCAGTCATACACAGAACACCGGGGAGCTGTTTTTT.

This sequence joins TRBV11-2 and TRBJ1-2; D is undetermined. Looked up from germline, CDR1 is SGHAT and CDR2 is FQNNGV. The CDR3 covers 14 residues. V gave up 1 base and J gave up 3 bases, with 9 bases separating them. CDR3 region: CASSLVGQDYGYTF. For the CDR3, the DNA is TGTGCCAGCAGCTTAGTAGGTCAGGACTATGGCTACACCTTC.